This TCR beta chain stems from a study of OX40 agonist ivuxolimab in advanced cancers. Some clones are missing from TCRdb's copy, which holds only in-frame ones; the method was immunoSEQ multiplex PCR. This table holds 100,000 or so clones, approximately 89% found once. This CDR3 spans 15 amino acids. V lost 7 bases and J lost 4; bases outside the gene matches: 9. Germline lookup yields CDR1 LNHDA and CDR2 SQIVND (reference sequence). The receptor comes from an adult with an advanced solid tumor such as melanoma, head and neck, liver or kidney cancer. The chain recombines TRBV19 with TRBJ1-5; TRBD1 matches 8 bases. This specimen was CD4+ or CD8+ T cells sorted from blood, taken in a trial of the OX40 agonist ivuxolimab. The CDR3 DNA follows: TGTGCCAGTACCGACCGACAGGGGCGAAATCAGCCCCAGCATTTT. Protein product: CASTDRQGRNQPQHF.